What follows are 12 T cell receptor beta chains derived from one specimen sequenced in a study of T cell responses to AZD1222 COVID-19 vaccine. Profiling relied on immunoSEQ multiplex PCR, and the TCRdb table lists in-frame clones only, not all of them. Of more than 70,000 clones listed, 70% to 90% were seen once; the top ten hold roughly 5.1%. This specimen was peripheral blood, taken on day 0 of MenACWY control vaccination. All receptors derive from an adult in good health.

The CDR3 DNA sequence: TGTGCCAGCGGGTCTGGACCACGAAGCGGGAAAGCTTTCTTT. Translating it yields CASGSGPRSGKAFF. The chain joins TRBV25-1 to TRBJ1-1; the D is unclear. The V end was cut by 8 bases, the J end by 9 bases, with 22 bases between. The germline V gene has CDR1 MGHDK and CDR2 SYGVNS. The CDR3 is 14 amino acids.

The chain recombines TRBV7-9 with TRBJ1-1, with a weak D call TRBD1 (5 bases). Trimming shortened V by 6 bases and J by 1 base, and 9 bases separated the two germline ends. Per germline, CDR1 SEHNR and CDR2 FQNEAQ (reference sequence). CDR3 length equals 13 residues. The CDR3 nucleotides read TGTGCCAGCAGTAGGGGTAAGAACACTGAAGCTTTCTTT. Translating it yields CASSRGKNTEAFF.

Notes on this clone: This clone may be a read error of a much larger clone one base away. This chain's CDR3 is CASSLAGGYNEQFF. In DNA form, the CDR3 reads TGTGCCAGCAGCTTAGCCGGGGGATACAATGAGCAGTTCTTC. V and J are TRBV7-8 and TRBJ2-1, with D perhaps TRBD2 (6 bases). Germline V gene lookup returns CDR1 SGHVS and CDR2 FQNEAQ. The CDR3 length is 14 residues. V lost 0 bases and J lost 4, with 7 bases in between. The whole variable domain, remainder taken from reference TRBV7-8 and TRBJ2-1, is GAGVSQSPRYKVAKRGQDVALRCDPISGHVSLFWYQQALGQGPEFLTYFQNEAQLDKSGLPSDRFFAERPEGSVSTLKIQRTQQEDSAVYLCASSLAGGYNEQFFGPGTRLTVL.

This clone was counted a few times. The chain has TRBV7-8 and TRBJ1-2, with D tentatively TRBD1 (5 bases). The ends were cut back, 1 base at V and 0 bases at J, with 9 bases in the middle. CDR1 is SGHVS, CDR2 FQNEAQ, per germline. The CDR3 runs to 15 residues. This chain's CDR3 is CASSLVAGTNYGYTF. CDR3 bases: TGTGCCAGCAGCTTAGTAGCAGGGACTAACTATGGCTACACCTTC.

This clone came up many times. The chain couples TRBV2 to TRBJ1-2, with D unclear. This CDR3 has 10 amino acids. V lost 2 bases, J lost 7 bases, and 2 bases lay in between. Germline V gene sequence: CDR1 SNHLY, CDR2 FYNNEI. CDR3 bases: TGTGCCAGCAGTGAAAGTGGCTACACCTTC. It yields the protein CASSESGYTF.

This chain uses TRBV30 with TRBJ1-2; no clear D. Trimming stripped 1 base from V and 13 bases from J, with 16 bases between. The CDR3 has 12 residues. CDR1 and CDR2 from the germline V gene are GTSNPN and SVGIG (reference sequence). Here the CDR3 DNA reads TGTGCCTGGAGTGAGCAGGTCCTATTGGGCACCTTC. Translating it yields CAWSEQVLLGTF.

The rearrangement uses TRBV23-1 and TRBJ1-4; TRBD1 matches 7 bases. TRBV23-1 is treated as an ORF (open reading frame) with a function not yet certain. The length of the CDR3 is 17 residues. V lost 0 bases to trimming and J lost 5 bases; unmatched junction nucleotides: 9. The CDR3 region is CASSQSKGQEVNEKLFF. Written as DNA, the CDR3 is TGCGCCAGCAGTCAATCAAAAGGACAGGAGGTCAATGAAAAACTGTTTTTT.

The rearrangement joins TRBV2 to TRBJ1-5; 7 bases line up with TRBD1. The junction had 5 bases not matched to a gene; V was cut back by 6 bases and J by 0 bases. This CDR3 spans 15 amino acids. Germline CDR1 and CDR2: SNHLY and FYNNEI. The CDR3 protein is CASRGTDNSNQPQHF. In DNA form, the CDR3 reads TGTGCCAGCAGAGGGACAGATAATAGCAATCAGCCCCAGCATTTT.

The gene calls are TRBV7-9 and TRBJ1-2; D ambiguous. Trimming stripped 5 bases from V and 6 bases from J, with 10 bases between. Germline lookup yields CDR1 SEHNR and CDR2 FQNEAQ (reference sequence). This CDR3 contains 12 residues. This chain's CDR3 is CASSLGTNGYTF. The CDR3 nucleotides are TGTGCCAGCAGCCTCGGAACGAATGGCTACACCTTC.

The chain combines TRBV9 with TRBJ2-3; 7 bases fit TRBD2. This CDR3 is 14 amino acids long. Germline lookup yields CDR1 SGDLS and CDR2 YYNGEE. J lost 2 bases, V lost 3 bases, and 3 bases had no gene match. In DNA, the CDR3 is TGTGCCAGCAGCGAGCGGGACTTCACAGATACGCAGTATTTT. It codes for CASSERDFTDTQYF.

This clone occurred once. V is TRBV19 and J is TRBJ1-2; perhaps TRBD1 as D (6 bases). The CDR3 has 15 amino acids. The germline CDR1 and CDR2 sequences are LNHDA and SQIVND (reference sequence). V dropped 6 bases and J dropped 4 bases, with 18 bases sitting between them. In DNA, the CDR3 is TGTGCCAGTAGACCCTTAGGGCAGGGGTTCTATGGCTACACCTTC. As protein: CASRPLGQGFYGYTF.

This rearrangement joins TRBV5-4 to TRBJ1-6, with 9 bases that match TRBD1. V gave up 3 bases and J gave up 0 bases; unmatched junction bases: 7. The germline CDR1 and CDR2 sequences are SGHNT and YYREEE (reference sequence). The CDR3 sequence is 18 residues long. CDR3 nucleotides: TGTGCCAGCAGCTCCGGGAAGACAGGGGGCTCCTATAATTCACCCCTCCACTTT. Translated: CASSSGKTGGSYNSPLHF. The whole variable domain, remainder taken from reference TRBV5-4 and TRBJ1-6, is ETGVTQSPTHLIKTRGQQVTLRCSSQSGHNTVSWYQQALGQGPQFIFQYYREEENGRGNFPPRFSGLQFPNYSSELNVNALELDDSALYLCASSSGKTGGSYNSPLHFGNGTRLTVT.